The 10 T cell receptor beta chains given below trace back to one sample, sequenced in a study of CD8+ T cells in alopecia areata. RNA was extracted and reverse transcribed into cDNA as the sequencing template. Data came from immunoSEQ multiplex PCR; TCRdb stores just in-frame clones and leaves some out. The sample shows more than 1,500 clones, no singletons; the ten largest hold 9.5% to 15%. Regarding time point: mouse skin at time of skin grafting. The sample in question was skin, obtained at week 0. Source of these receptors: a C3H/HeJ mouse with alopecia areata. Mouse MHC haplotype: H2-k.

This clone is termed medium-sized (0.01 to 0.1%). Gene names and germline refer to mouse. The missing CDR3 end, 4 residues past where the read stops, is filled in from the germline J gene. J is TRBJ2-5 and V is TRBV13-1; 8 bases agree with TRBD1. The CDR3 loop spans 14 amino acids. CDR1 and CDR2 from the germline V gene are NSHNY and SYGAGN. CDR3 residues: CASSDADRGDTQYF. The CDR3 DNA, read in part, is TGTGCCAGCAGTGATGCTGACAGGGGAGAC.

By share, this clone counts as medium-sized. Gene names follow the mouse nomenclature. The read ends 4 residues early relative to the CDR3; the germline J gene fills the gap. J is TRBJ2-1 and V is TRBV19, with 8 bases fitting TRBD1. Germline-derived CDR1 and CDR2 are FNHDT and SITEND (reference sequence). This CDR3 region has 14 residues. The trim removed 2 bases at V and 4 bases at J, leaving 2 bases unmatched. The CDR3 loop is CASSINRGYAEQFF. CDR3 bases read: TGTGCCAGCAGTATTAACAGGGGGTATGCT.

This clone is categorized as medium-sized. Gene labels here are mouse ones. The sequenced fragment ends 4 residues before the CDR3 boundary, so the rest is inferred from the germline J gene. The identical CDR3 is also encoded by other nucleotide sequences in the sample. This chain connects TRBV31 to TRBJ1-2; D unclear. This CDR3 has 14 residues. Germline CDR1 is GKSSPN and CDR2 is SITVG. Deletions cut 1 base from V and 0 bases from J, with 9 bases between. The CDR3 spells CAWSRDNANSDYTF. The sequenced CDR3 bases are TGTGCCTGGAGTCGCGACAATGCAAACTCC. Full variable domain (missing parts from reference TRBV31 and TRBJ1-2): AQTIHQWPVAEIKAVGSPLSLGCTIKGKSSPNLYWYWQATGGTLQQLFYSITVGQVESVVQLNLSASRPKDDQFILSTEKLLLSHSGFYLCAWSRDNANSDYTFGSGTRLLVI.

This clone was picked up many times. Gene names and germline refer to mouse. The read gets to within 3 residues of the CDR3 end, and the germline J gene fills in the rest. The chain uses TRBV13-2 and TRBJ1-6; TRBD1 aligns across 7 bases. TRBJ1-6 is an ORF, and what it does is uncertain. The CDR3 covers 16 residues. J was trimmed by 1 base and V by 2 bases; bases with no gene match: 3. Germline assignment: CDR1 NNHNN and CDR2 SYGAGS (reference sequence). The CDR3 reads CASGEPGGSYNSPLYF. Partial CDR3 DNA: TGTGCCAGCGGTGAACCAGGGGGGTCCTATAATTCGCCC.

In this sample, this clone is medium-sized. The gene symbols are mouse symbols. The read terminates 4 residues ahead of where the CDR3 ends, so the germline J gene completes it. The chain joins TRBV19 to TRBJ2-1; tentatively, D is TRBD1 (6 bases). With 0 bases removed from V and 0 bases from J, the gap between germline ends came to 10 bases. Germline V gives CDR1 FNHDT, CDR2 SITEND (reference sequence). The length of the CDR3 is 16 residues. The covered CDR3 bases are TGTGCCAGCAGTATAGTCGGGACAAATAACTATGCT. This codes for CASSIVGTNNYA. The whole CDR3 sequence is CASSIVGTNNYAEQFF.

This clone was seen ten or more times. The gene symbols are mouse symbols. The sequenced fragment ends 4 residues before the CDR3 boundary, so the rest is inferred from the germline J gene. The V gene is TRBV13-2, the J gene TRBJ2-1, with D uncertain. Germline CDR1 reads NNHNN; CDR2 reads SYGAGS (reference sequence). There are 13 residues in the CDR3. V was pared by 3 bases and J by 0 bases, with 4 bases between. Incomplete CDR3 DNA: TGTGCCAGCGGTGTTGGTAACTATGCT. Its protein is CASGVGNYA. The full CDR3 sequence reads CASGVGNYAEQFF.

By share, this clone counts as large. The gene symbols are mouse symbols. The DNA ends 4 residues before the CDR3 does, and the rest of the CDR3 is filled in from the germline J gene. The chain recombines TRBV5 with TRBJ2-4, with D possibly matching TRBD1 (5 bases). From germline, CDR1 is LGHNA and CDR2 YNLKQL (reference sequence). V dropped 0 bases and J dropped 2 bases, with 6 bases sitting between them. The CDR3 is 14 residues long. The CDR3 bases that were read are TGTGCCAGCAGCCAAGAGACAGCTCAAAAC. Its translation is CASSQETAQN. The whole CDR3 reads CASSQETAQNTLYF.

By proportion, this clone is medium-sized. Gene labels here are mouse ones. The CDR3 extends 4 residues past the end of the read, so its final part is completed from the germline J gene. V gene TRBV5 combines with J gene TRBJ1-1; 8 bases map to TRBD1. This CDR3 spans 15 amino acids. V shed 3 bases, J shed 0 bases, and the junction held 3 bases outside the gene matches. Germline V gene sequence: CDR1 LGHNA, CDR2 YNLKQL (reference sequence). The CDR3 loop is CASSHIQGANTEVFF. The CDR3 DNA, read in part, is TGTGCCAGCAGCCACATACAGGGGGCAAACACA.

This clone is termed medium-sized. All gene names here are mouse names. The read terminates 4 residues ahead of where the CDR3 ends, so the germline J gene completes it. The rearrangement uses TRBV16 and TRBJ1-2; D is unclear. Trimming removed 1 base from V and 0 bases from J, with 9 bases in between. The CDR3 contains 15 residues. Germline CDR1 SGHSA, CDR2 FRNQAP. Incomplete CDR3 DNA: TGTGCAAGCAGCTTAGTGCAGGATGCAAACTCC. Protein product: CASSLVQDANS. The CDR3, in full, reads CASSLVQDANSDYTF.

This clone is medium-sized in the sample. Germline and genes: mouse. The read stops 4 residues short of the end of the CDR3; the missing end is completed from the germline J gene. The chain has TRBV5 and TRBJ2-1; D gene ambiguous. This CDR3 has 13 residues. Germline V gives CDR1 LGHNA, CDR2 YNLKQL (reference sequence). V lost 0 bases, J lost 3 bases, and 3 bases lay in between. CDR3: CASSQDSYAEQFF. The CDR3 DNA, read in part, is TGTGCCAGCAGCCAAGACAGCTATGCT.